The text below deals with one T cell receptor (beta chain). The antigen is not known. These data come from a study of cytomegalovirus exposure and HLA in healthy donors. About the research overall: Genotyping showed around 81% of fewer than 500 donors falling in the Caucasian-associated ancestry cluster. Regarding the study as a whole: Later on, a genetic analysis was performed. It linked a missense variant in DCLRE1C with V- and J-gene trimming of TCR beta. HLA restriction was apparent for most CMV-associated TCR beta chains in a later analysis. CMV serostatus was the sole immune exposure information available.

The PCR had 60 Vbeta and 13 Jbeta primers. Only in-frame clones appear in the TCRdb table, and some are missing; sequencing was by immunoSEQ multiplex PCR. The repertoire includes 150,000 to 250,000 clones, roughly 80% of them detected once, and approximately 6.5% sits in the top ten. The sequenced sample consisted of PBMCs. The clonotype comes from a woman in her forties or fifties in good health and CMV-seropositive.

CDR3 coding DNA: TGCAGCGTCTCGAGGGGGTCGATCGGTGAGCAGTTCTTC. As protein: CSVSRGSIGEQFF. The chain joins TRBV29-1 to TRBJ2-1, with TRBD1 as a possible D gene (6 bases). V was clipped by 6 bases and J by 9 bases, with 18 bases between them. CDR3 length: 13 amino acids. In germline, CDR1 is SQVTM, CDR2 ANQGSEA.